Shown below are 14 T cell receptor beta chains from a single sample sequenced in a study of T cell repertoires in cytomegalovirus infection. TCRdb reanalysed the reads using MiXCR and keeps one entry per CDR3 protein. The sample includes some 150,000 distinct CDR3 sequences, roughly 6% of them seen just once. Sequencing used PBMCs. The receptor set was obtained from a human donor in good health (CMV status not recorded). Some clones in this sample may be carry-over from other donors' samples.

The chain recombines TRBV6-6 with TRBJ2-3; D remains ambiguous. Germline loops: CDR1 MNHNY, CDR2 SVGAGI (reference sequence). The CDR3 has 13 amino acids. V gave up 6 bases and J gave up 2 bases, with 9 bases separating them. DNA for the CDR3: TGTGCCAGCAGGGAAGAGGCCACAGATACGCAGTATTTT. Its translation is CASREEATDTQYF.

The chain has TRBV4-3 and TRBJ1-4; D gene ambiguous. The CDR3 has 17 amino acids. Germline CDR1 reads LGHNA; CDR2 reads YSLEER. The V end was cut by 1 base, the J end by 4 bases, with 16 bases between. CDR3 protein: CASSQVLVGTRNEKLFF. The DNA for the CDR3 is TGCGCCAGCAGCCAAGTCCTGGTAGGAACCCGTAATGAAAAACTGTTTTTT.

There are many counts of this clonotype. The rearrangement uses TRBV7-2 and TRBJ2-3; no reliable D call. The V gene's germline CDR1 is SGHTA and CDR2 FQGNSA. Trimming removed 6 bases from V and 4 bases from J, with 11 bases in between. This CDR3 contains 13 residues. For the CDR3, the DNA is TGTGCCAGCAGTCGTGTGCGGTCAGATACGCAGTATTTT. The encoded protein is CASSRVRSDTQYF.

Ten or more counts support this clonotype. The chain recombines TRBV7-2 with TRBJ2-7; TRBD2 matches at 8 bases. CDR3 size: 16 residues. The V gene end was trimmed by 4 bases and the J gene end by 6 bases; junction bases not matched to a gene: 14. Germline CDR1 SGHTA, CDR2 FQGNSA. The CDR3 loop reads CASSSPRGGINSEQYF. CDR3 coding DNA: TGTGCCAGCAGCTCACCCCGCGGGGGGATTAATTCCGAGCAGTACTTC.

As concerns this clonotype: No conserved phenylalanine or tryptophan is present at the end of the CDR3, so a read error is the likely explanation. This chain links TRBV7-9 with TRBJ2-2; TRBD2 agrees at 8 bases. CDR3 length: 15 residues. In germline, CDR1 is SEHNR, CDR2 FQNEAQ (reference sequence). V shed 3 bases, J shed 8 bases, and the junction held 8 bases outside the gene matches. CDR3 residues: CASSFDGGASGELFV. The CDR3 bases are TGTGCCAGCAGCTTCGACGGGGGGGCATCGGGGGAGCTGTTTGTT.

The chain employs TRBV11-2 and TRBJ2-3; TRBD2 matches at 8 bases. The CDR3 spans 15 residues. V was clipped by 5 bases and J by 6 bases; unmatched bases: 10. Per germline, CDR1 SGHAT and CDR2 FQNNGV. The CDR3 DNA reads TGTGCCAGCAGCCCCTGGACTAGCTCTGGGGATACGCAGTATTTT. Amino acids: CASSPWTSSGDTQYF.

The chain couples TRBV6-2 or TRBV6-3 to TRBJ1-6; TRBD1 matches 8 bases. Germline trimming cut 8 bases from V and 8 bases from J; bases unmatched to any gene: 8. The length of the CDR3 is 14 residues. Germline assignment: CDR1 MNHEY and CDR2 SVGEGT. The CDR3 DNA sequence: TGTGCCAGCGCAACAGGGGGGACGTATTCACCCCTCCACTTT. Translated: CASATGGTYSPLHF.

This clonotype was detected ten times or more. The rearrangement links TRBV7-3 to TRBJ2-1; D is possibly TRBD1 or TRBD2 (5 bases each). Per the germline V gene, CDR1 is SGHTA and CDR2 is FQGTGA. V was trimmed by 0 bases and J by 0 bases, leaving 6 bases between them. The CDR3 has 15 residues. CDR3 residues: CASSLTGTSYNEQFF. The CDR3 coding sequence is TGTGCCAGCAGCTTAACTGGGACCTCCTACAATGAGCAGTTCTTC.

This clonotype was detected ten times or more. The J gene is TRBJ1-6, the V gene TRBV7-6; possibly TRBD1 for D (6 bases). The CDR3 covers 14 residues. Germline-derived CDR1 and CDR2 are SGHVS and FNYEAQ. V dropped 5 bases and J dropped 7 bases, with 12 bases sitting between them. In DNA form, the CDR3 reads TGTGCCAGCAGCAGACAGGTTATAAATTCACCCCTCCACTTT. Its protein product is CASSRQVINSPLHF.

This clonotype was counted ten times or more. V gene TRBV7-2 combines with J gene TRBJ1-1, with D perhaps matching TRBD1 (5 bases). The CDR3 is 16 residues long. Looked up from germline, CDR1 is SGHTA and CDR2 is FQGNSA. V lost 0 bases to trimming and J lost 4 bases, with 15 bases between them. The CDR3 here is CASSLALGTGVTEAFF. The CDR3 coding sequence is TGTGCCAGCAGCTTAGCCCTAGGGACGGGGGTCACTGAAGCTTTCTTT.

The chain uses TRBV7-6 and TRBJ1-4; no clear D gene. Per the germline V gene, CDR1 is SGHVS and CDR2 is FNYEAQ. The germline V and J ends were trimmed by 3 bases and 5 bases, with 4 bases remaining between them. The CDR3 totals 12 residues. The CDR3 nucleotides read TGTGCCAGCAGCTTTGGAAATGAAAAACTGTTTTTT. Amino acid sequence: CASSFGNEKLFF. The whole variable domain, filled in from reference TRBV7-6 and TRBJ1-4, reads GAGVSQSPRYKVTKRGQDVALRCDPISGHVSLYWYRQALGQGPEFLTYFNYEAQQDKSGLPNDRFSAERPEGSISTLTIQRTEQRDSAMYRCASSFGNEKLFFGSGTQLSVL.

CDR3 residues: CSARSSTSGGNTQYF. CDR3 nucleotide sequence: TGCAGTGCTAGATCGTCGACTAGCGGGGGAAATACGCAGTATTTT. The J gene is TRBJ2-3, the V gene TRBV20-1; the match to TRBD2 covers 12 bases. J gave up 7 bases and V 2 bases, and 7 bases lay outside the gene matches. Germline lookup yields CDR1 DFQATT and CDR2 SNEGSKA (reference sequence). The length of the CDR3 is 15 residues.

In this sample, this clonotype turned up many times. This rearrangement joins TRBV6-6 to TRBJ1-1; D is undetermined. Trimming took 2 bases from V and 1 from J, leaving 20 bases between them. CDR3 length: 18 amino acids. Germline values: CDR1 MNHNY, CDR2 SVGAGI (reference sequence). The CDR3 DNA reads TGTGCCAGCAGTTACCGCGATATCTCGGCCTCAAGGAACACTGAAGCTTTCTTT. Its protein product is CASSYRDISASRNTEAFF.

This clonotype was seen repeatedly, ten times or more. The chain has TRBV11-2 and TRBJ2-1; D ambiguous. Germline values: CDR1 SGHAT, CDR2 FQNNGV. V lost 4 bases to trimming and J lost 12 bases, with 13 bases between them. The length of the CDR3 is 12 residues. The CDR3 here is CASSSGPVRQFF. CDR3 sequence (DNA): TGTGCCAGCAGCTCCGGGCCCGTAAGGCAGTTCTTC.